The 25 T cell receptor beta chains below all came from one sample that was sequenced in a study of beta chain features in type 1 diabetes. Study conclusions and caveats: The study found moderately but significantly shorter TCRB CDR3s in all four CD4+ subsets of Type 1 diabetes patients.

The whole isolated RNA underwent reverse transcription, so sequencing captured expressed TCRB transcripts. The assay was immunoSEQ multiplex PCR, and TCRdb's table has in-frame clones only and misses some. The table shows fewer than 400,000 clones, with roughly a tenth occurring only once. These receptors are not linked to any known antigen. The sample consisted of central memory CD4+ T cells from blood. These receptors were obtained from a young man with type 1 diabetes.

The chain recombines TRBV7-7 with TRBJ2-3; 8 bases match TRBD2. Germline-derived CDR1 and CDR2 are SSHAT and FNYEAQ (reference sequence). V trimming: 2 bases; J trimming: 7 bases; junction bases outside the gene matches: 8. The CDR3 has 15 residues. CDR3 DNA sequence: TGTGCCAGCAGCTTATTGCGTAGCGGGGTCAATACGCAGTATTTT. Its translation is CASSLLRSGVNTQYF.

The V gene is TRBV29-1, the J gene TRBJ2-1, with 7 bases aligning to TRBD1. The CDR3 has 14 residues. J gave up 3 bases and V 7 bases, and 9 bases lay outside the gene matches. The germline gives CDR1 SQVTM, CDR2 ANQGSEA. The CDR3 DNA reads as TGCAGCGCCATACAGGGGTTGGTCTACAATGAGCAGTTCTTC. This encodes CSAIQGLVYNEQFF.

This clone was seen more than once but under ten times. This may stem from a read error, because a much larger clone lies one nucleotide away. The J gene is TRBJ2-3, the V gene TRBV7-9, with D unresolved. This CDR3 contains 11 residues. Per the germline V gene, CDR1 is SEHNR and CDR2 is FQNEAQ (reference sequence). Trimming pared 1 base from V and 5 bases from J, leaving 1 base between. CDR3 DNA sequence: TGTGCCAGCAGCTTAGAAGATACGCAGTATTTT. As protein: CASSLEDTQYF.

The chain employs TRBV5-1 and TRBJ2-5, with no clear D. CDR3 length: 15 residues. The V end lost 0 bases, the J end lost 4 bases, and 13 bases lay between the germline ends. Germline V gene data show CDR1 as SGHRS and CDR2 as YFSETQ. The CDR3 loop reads CASSLGTAVGETQYF. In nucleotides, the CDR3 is TGCGCCAGCAGCTTGGGGACGGCCGTTGGAGAGACCCAGTACTTC.

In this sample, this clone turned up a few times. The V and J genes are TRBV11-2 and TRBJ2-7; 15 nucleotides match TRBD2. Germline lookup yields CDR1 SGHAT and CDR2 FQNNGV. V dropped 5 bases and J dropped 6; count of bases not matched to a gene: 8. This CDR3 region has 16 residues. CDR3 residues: CASSPPRTSGGAEQYF. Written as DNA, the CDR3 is TGTGCCAGCAGCCCCCCTCGGACTAGCGGGGGGGCCGAGCAGTACTTC.

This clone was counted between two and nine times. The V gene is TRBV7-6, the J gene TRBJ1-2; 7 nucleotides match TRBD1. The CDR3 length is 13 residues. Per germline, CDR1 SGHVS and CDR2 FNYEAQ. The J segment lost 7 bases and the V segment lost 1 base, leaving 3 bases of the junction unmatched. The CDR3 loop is CASSLGQGSGYTF. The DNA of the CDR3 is TGTGCCAGCAGCTTAGGACAGGGAAGTGGCTACACCTTC.

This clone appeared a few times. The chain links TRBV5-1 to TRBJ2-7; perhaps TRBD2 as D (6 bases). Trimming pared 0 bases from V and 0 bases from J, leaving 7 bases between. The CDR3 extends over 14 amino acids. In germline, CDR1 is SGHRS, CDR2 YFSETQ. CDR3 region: CASSLAGGSYEQYF. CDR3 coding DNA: TGCGCCAGCAGCTTGGCCGGGGGCTCCTACGAGCAGTACTTC.

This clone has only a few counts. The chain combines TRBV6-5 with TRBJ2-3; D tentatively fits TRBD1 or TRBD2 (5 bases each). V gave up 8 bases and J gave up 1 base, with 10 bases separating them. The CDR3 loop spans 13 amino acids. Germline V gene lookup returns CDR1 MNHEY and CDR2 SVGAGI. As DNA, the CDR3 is TGTGCCAGCCGGGACGGAGGCACAGATACGCAGTATTTT. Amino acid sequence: CASRDGGTDTQYF.

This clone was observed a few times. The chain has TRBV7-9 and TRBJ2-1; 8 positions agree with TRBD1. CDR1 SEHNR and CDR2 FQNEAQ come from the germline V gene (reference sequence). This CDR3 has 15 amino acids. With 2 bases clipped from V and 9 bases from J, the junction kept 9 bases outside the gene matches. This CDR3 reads CASSLLEDRAVEQFF. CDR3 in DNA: TGTGCCAGCAGCTTATTAGAGGACAGGGCGGTTGAGCAGTTCTTC.

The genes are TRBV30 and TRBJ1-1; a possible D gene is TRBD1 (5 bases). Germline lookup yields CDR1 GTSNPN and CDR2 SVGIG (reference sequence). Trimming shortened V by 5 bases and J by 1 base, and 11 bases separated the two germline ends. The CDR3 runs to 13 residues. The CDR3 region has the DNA TGTGCCTGGGAGAGAGGGGAGAACACTGAAGCTTTCTTT. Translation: CAWERGENTEAFF.

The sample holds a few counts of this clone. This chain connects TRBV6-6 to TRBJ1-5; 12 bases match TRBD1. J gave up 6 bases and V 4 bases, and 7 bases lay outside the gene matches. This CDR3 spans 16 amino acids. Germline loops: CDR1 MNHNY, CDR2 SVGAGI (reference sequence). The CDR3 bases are TGTGCCAGCAGTTCTCCGGGACAGGGGGCGAGTCAGCCCCAGCATTTT. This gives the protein CASSSPGQGASQPQHF.

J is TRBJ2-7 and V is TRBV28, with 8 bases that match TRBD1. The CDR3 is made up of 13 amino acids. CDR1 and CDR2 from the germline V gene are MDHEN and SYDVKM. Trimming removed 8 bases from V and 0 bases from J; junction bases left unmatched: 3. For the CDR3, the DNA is TGTGCCAGCTGGGACAGGAGCTCCTACGAGCAGTACTTC. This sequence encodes CASWDRSSYEQYF.

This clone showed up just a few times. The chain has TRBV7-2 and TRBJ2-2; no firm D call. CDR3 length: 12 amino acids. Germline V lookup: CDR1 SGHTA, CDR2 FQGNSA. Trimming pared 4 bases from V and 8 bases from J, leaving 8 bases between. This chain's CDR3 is CASSSTRGELFF. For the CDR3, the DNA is TGTGCCAGCAGCTCCACCCGGGGGGAGCTGTTTTTT.

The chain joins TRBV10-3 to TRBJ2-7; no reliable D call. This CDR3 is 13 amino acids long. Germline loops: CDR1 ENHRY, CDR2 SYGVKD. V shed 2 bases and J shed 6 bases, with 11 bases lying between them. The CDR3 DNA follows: TGTGCCATCAGTGAGAGGCAGTTAAGCGAGCAGTACTTC. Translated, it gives CAISERQLSEQYF.

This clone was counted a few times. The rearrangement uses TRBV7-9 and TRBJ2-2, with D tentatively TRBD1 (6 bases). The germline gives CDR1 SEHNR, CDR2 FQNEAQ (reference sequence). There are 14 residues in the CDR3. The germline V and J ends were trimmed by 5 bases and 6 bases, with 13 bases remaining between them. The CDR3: CASSLGHNPGELFF. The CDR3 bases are TGTGCCAGCAGCCTGGGACACAACCCCGGGGAGCTGTTTTTT.

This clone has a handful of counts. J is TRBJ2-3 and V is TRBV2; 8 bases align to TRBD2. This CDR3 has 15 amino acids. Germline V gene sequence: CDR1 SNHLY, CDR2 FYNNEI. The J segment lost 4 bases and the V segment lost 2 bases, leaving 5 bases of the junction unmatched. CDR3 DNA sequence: TGTGCCAGCAGTGAAATGTCGGGGGGGCCAGATACGCAGTATTTT. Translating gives CASSEMSGGPDTQYF. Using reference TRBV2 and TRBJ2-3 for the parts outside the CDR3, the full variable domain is EPEVTQTPSHQVTQMGQEVILRCVPISNHLYFYWYRQILGQKVEFLVSFYNNEISEKSEIFDDQFSVERPDGSNFTLKIRSTKLEDSAMYFCASSEMSGGPDTQYFGPGTRLTVL.

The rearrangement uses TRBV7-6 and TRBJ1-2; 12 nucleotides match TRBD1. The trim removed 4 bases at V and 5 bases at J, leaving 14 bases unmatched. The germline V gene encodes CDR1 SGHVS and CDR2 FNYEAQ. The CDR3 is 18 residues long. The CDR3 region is CASSSLRGTGGTGYGYTF. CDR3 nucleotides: TGTGCCAGCAGCTCTCTCCGCGGGACAGGGGGCACGGGGTATGGCTACACCTTC. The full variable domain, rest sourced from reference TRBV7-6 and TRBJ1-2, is GAGVSQSPRYKVTKRGQDVALRCDPISGHVSLYWYRQALGQGPEFLTYFNYEAQQDKSGLPNDRFSAERPEGSISTLTIQRTEQRDSAMYRCASSSLRGTGGTGYGYTFGSGTRLTVV.

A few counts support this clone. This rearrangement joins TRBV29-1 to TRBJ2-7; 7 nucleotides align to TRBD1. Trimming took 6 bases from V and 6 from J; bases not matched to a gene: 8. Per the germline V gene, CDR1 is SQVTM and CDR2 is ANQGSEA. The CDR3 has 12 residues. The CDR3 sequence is CSVVSDRVEQYF. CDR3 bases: TGCAGCGTAGTGTCCGACAGGGTCGAGCAGTACTTC.

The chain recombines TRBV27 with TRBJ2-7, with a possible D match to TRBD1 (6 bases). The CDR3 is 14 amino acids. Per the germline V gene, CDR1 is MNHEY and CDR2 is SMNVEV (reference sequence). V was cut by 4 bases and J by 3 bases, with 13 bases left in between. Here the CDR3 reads CASSSSTGFYEQYF. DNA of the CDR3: TGTGCCAGCAGTTCGTCGACAGGTTTCTACGAGCAGTACTTC.

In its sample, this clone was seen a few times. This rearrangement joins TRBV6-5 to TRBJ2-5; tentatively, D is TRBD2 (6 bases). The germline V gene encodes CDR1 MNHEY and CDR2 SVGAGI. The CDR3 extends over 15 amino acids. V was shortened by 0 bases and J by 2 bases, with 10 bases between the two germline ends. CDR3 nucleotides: TGTGCCAGCAGTTACTCCCCACGGGAGCAAGAGACCCAGTACTTC. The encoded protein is CASSYSPREQETQYF.

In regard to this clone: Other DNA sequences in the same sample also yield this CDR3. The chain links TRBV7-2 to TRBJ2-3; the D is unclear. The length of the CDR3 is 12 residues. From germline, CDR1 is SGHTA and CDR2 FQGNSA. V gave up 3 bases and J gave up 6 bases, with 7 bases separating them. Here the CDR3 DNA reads TGTGCCAGCAGCTTGGGTACCGATACGCAGTATTTT. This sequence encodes CASSLGTDTQYF. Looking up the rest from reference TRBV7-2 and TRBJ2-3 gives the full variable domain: GAGVSQSPSNKVTEKGKDVELRCDPISGHTALYWYRQSLGQGLEFLIYFQGNSAPDKSGLPSDRFSAERTGGSVSTLTIQRTQQEDSAVYLCASSLGTDTQYFGPGTRLTVL.

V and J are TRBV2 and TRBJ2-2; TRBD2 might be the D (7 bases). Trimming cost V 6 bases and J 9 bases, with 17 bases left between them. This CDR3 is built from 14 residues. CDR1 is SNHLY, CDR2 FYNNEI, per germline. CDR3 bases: TGTGCCAGCAGGATGGGGGGGGCTGGCAGGGAGCTGTTTTTT. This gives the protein CASRMGGAGRELFF. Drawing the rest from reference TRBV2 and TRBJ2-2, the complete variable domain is EPEVTQTPSHQVTQMGQEVILRCVPISNHLYFYWYRQILGQKVEFLVSFYNNEISEKSEIFDDQFSVERPDGSNFTLKIRSTKLEDSAMYFCASRMGGAGRELFFGEGSRLTVL.

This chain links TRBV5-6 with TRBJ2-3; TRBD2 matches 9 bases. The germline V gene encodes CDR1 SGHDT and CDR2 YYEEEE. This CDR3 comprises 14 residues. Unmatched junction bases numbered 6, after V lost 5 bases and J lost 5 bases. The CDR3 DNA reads TGTGCCAGCAGTTATAGCGGGGGTATAGATACGCAGTATTTT. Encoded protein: CASSYSGGIDTQYF.

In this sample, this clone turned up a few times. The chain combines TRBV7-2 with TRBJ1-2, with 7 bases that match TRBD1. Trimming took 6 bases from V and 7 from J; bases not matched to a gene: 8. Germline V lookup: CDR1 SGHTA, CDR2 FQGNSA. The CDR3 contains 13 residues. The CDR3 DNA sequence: TGTGCCAGCAGTCACCGACAGGGAGGTGGCTACACCTTC. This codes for CASSHRQGGGYTF.

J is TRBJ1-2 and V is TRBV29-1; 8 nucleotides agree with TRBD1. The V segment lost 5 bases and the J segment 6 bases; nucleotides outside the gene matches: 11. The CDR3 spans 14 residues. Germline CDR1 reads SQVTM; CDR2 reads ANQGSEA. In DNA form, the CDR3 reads TGCAGCGTTACTCAAGACAGGGGTCGGGATGGCTACACCTTC. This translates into CSVTQDRGRDGYTF.